Listed below are T cell receptor beta chains from one sample, sequenced in a study of Ad26.COV2.S vaccination and SARS-CoV-2 variants. The method was immunoSEQ multiplex PCR; TCRdb's version includes in-frame clones alone and lacks a portion of them. The sample gives about 180,000 clones, roughly 85% of which show up once; 5% to 7% is in the top ten. The sample here was peripheral blood, taken after recovery from COVID-19. The receptors originated from a human donor who had recovered from COVID-19. CDR3s include the opening cysteine and the closing phenylalanine or tryptophan. Each record gives: CDR3 length, V gene, J gene, D gene, clone size, CDR3 protein, CDR3 DNA. D genes are given only for firm matches. Clone size is not always given. Where it is, it says once, few, many or a class for expanded clones.

>13|TRBV28|TRBJ1-2|.|once
CASSPRPGHGYTF
TGTGCCAGCAGCCCCCGACCAGGGCATGGCTACACCTTC
>15|TRBV7-2|TRBJ1-2|.|once
CASSSPRVGGYGYTF
TGTGCCAGCAGCTCCCCGAGGGTGGGGGGCTATGGCTACACCTTC
>15|TRBV4-1|TRBJ1-2|TRBD1|many
CASSLRSQTGGFHTF
TGCGCCAGCAGCCTACGATCTCAGACAGGGGGTTTCCACACCTTC
>15|TRBV6-5|TRBJ2-1|TRBD1|.
CASRGGTGWYNEQFF
TGTGCCAGCAGGGGGGGGACAGGGTGGTACAATGAGCAGTTCTTC
>14|TRBV30|TRBJ2-7|TRBD2|.
CAWSGLAGRNEQYF
TGTGCCTGGAGTGGGCTAGCGGGAAGGAACGAGCAGTACTTC
>15|TRBV9|TRBJ2-2|.|.
CASSASSRSTGELFF
TGTGCCAGCAGCGCTTCTTCTAGGAGCACCGGGGAGCTGTTTTTT
>15|TRBV5-8|TRBJ1-1|.|.
CASSLGIGTNTEAFF
TGTGCCAGCAGCTTGGGAATAGGGACGAACACTGAAGCTTTCTTT
>13|TRBV5-6|TRBJ2-1|.|once
CASNQGSYNEQFF
TGTGCCAGCAATCAGGGCTCCTACAATGAGCAGTTCTTC
>15|TRBV4-1|TRBJ1-3|.|.
CASSQTGNSGNTIYF
TGCGCCAGCAGCCAAACAGGGAACTCTGGAAACACCATATATTTT
>18|TRBV3-1/TRBV3-2|TRBJ2-2|.|.
CASSQDRLTGHSTGELFF
TGTGCCAGCAGCCAAGATCGTTTAACGGGACATAGCACCGGGGAGCTGTTTTTT
>14|TRBV5-3|TRBJ2-2|TRBD1|.
CARSGDRDTGELFF
TGTGCCAGAAGCGGGGACAGGGATACCGGGGAGCTGTTTTTT
>16|TRBV27|TRBJ1-5|.|.
CASMPRLAYSNQPQHF
TGTGCCAGCATGCCGAGATTGGCATATAGCAATCAGCCCCAGCATTTT
>11|TRBV28|TRBJ1-2|.|few
CASSFLYGYTF
TGTGCCAGCAGTTTTTTATATGGCTACACCTTC
>13|TRBV5-6|TRBJ1-1|.|few
CASSSGALAEAFF
TGTGCCAGCAGCTCCGGAGCATTGGCTGAAGCTTTCTTT
>14|TRBV3-1/TRBV3-2|TRBJ1-2|TRBD1|few
CASSPGTALYGYTF
TGTGCCAGCAGCCCGGGGACAGCCTTATATGGCTACACCTTC
>12|TRBV12-3/TRBV12-4|TRBJ2-1|.|.
CASNGGVGEQFF
TGTGCCAGCAACGGGGGTGTTGGTGAGCAGTTCTTC
>15|TRBV18|TRBJ1-5|.|few
CASSTAGYSNQPQHF
TGTGCCAGCTCAACTGCAGGGTATAGCAATCAGCCCCAGCATTTT
>14|TRBV5-1|TRBJ2-3|.|.
CASRREPSTDTQYF
TGCGCCAGCCGCCGGGAGCCTAGCACAGATACGCAGTATTTT
>17|TRBV7-8|TRBJ2-1|TRBD2|.
CASSPGALAGAYNEQFF
TGTGCCAGCAGCCCCGGGGCCCTAGCGGGGGCCTACAATGAGCAGTTCTTC
>14|TRBV11-3|TRBJ2-1|TRBD2|.
CASSFGGRGNEQFF
TGTGCCAGCAGCTTTGGCGGGAGGGGGAATGAGCAGTTCTTC
>12|TRBV6-6|TRBJ1-2|TRBD1|.
CASSDRGYGYTF
TGTGCCAGCAGTGACAGGGGCTATGGCTACACCTTC
>17|TRBV6-4|TRBJ1-5|.|.
CASDSRVADLGNQPQHF
TGTGCCAGCGACAGTCGGGTGGCGGACCTGGGGAATCAGCCCCAGCATTTT
>19|TRBV21-1|TRBJ2-6|.|.
CASRKPGQGLASGANVLTF
TGTGCCAGCAGAAAACCGGGACAGGGTTTAGCGTCTGGGGCCAACGTCCTGACTTTC
>13|TRBV29-1|TRBJ2-1|TRBD2|.
CSVAGGSYNEQFF
TGCAGCGTAGCGGGGGGGTCCTACAATGAGCAGTTCTTC
>15|TRBV5-1|TRBJ2-2|TRBD1|.
CASSWGQLQTGELFF
TGCGCCAGCAGCTGGGGACAGCTTCAAACCGGGGAGCTGTTTTTT
>14|TRBV28|TRBJ1-2|.|.
CASATGRLNYGYTF
TGTGCCAGCGCGACGGGACGTCTGAACTATGGCTACACCTTC
>17|TRBV2|TRBJ2-1|.|.
CASSPFPSVATYNEQFF
TGTGCCAGCAGTCCCTTCCCTAGCGTAGCAACTTACAATGAGCAGTTCTTC
>17|TRBV4-2|TRBJ2-5|TRBD2|.
CASSLRTSGVGAETQYF
TGTGCCAGCAGCCTTCGGACTAGCGGGGTAGGGGCGGAGACCCAGTACTTC
>16|TRBV4-1|TRBJ1-4|.|.
CASSQGYRERWEKLFF
TGCGCCAGCAGCCAAGGATACAGGGAGAGATGGGAAAAACTGTTTTTT
>17|TRBV5-6|TRBJ1-4|TRBD1|.
CASSLYGQGAFDEKLFF
TGTGCCAGCAGCTTGTACGGACAGGGTGCCTTCGATGAAAAACTGTTTTTT
>15|TRBV6-5|TRBJ2-1|TRBD2|.
CASSYGAGVGNEQFF
TGTGCCAGCAGTTACGGTGCGGGAGTTGGCAATGAGCAGTTCTTC
>15|TRBV5-4|TRBJ2-3|TRBD2|.
CASSLGGGEKGTQYF
TGTGCCAGCAGCTTGGGGGGAGGGGAAAAGGGTACGCAGTATTTT
>15|TRBV3-1/TRBV3-2|TRBJ2-2|TRBD1|once
CASSLFTGASGELFF
TGTGCCAGCAGCCTTTTTACAGGGGCCTCCGGGGAGCTGTTTTTT
>12|TRBV10-3|TRBJ1-1|.|.
CAIGQLNTEAFF
TGTGCCATCGGACAGTTGAACACTGAAGCTTTCTTT
>13|TRBV7-8|TRBJ2-5|.|once
CASSLAYQETQYF
TGTGCCAGCAGCTTAGCCTACCAAGAGACCCAGTACTTC
>23|TRBV12-5|TRBJ2-1|TRBD2|.
CASGLGKPPFSGLAGASYNEQFF
TGTGCTAGTGGTTTGGGTAAACCCCCTTTTTCGGGACTAGCGGGGGCCTCCTACAATGAGCAGTTCTTC
>14|TRBV7-2|TRBJ2-7|.|.
CASSPGRQNYEQYF
TGTGCCAGCAGCCCCGGGCGGCAGAACTACGAGCAGTACTTC
>13|TRBV7-2|TRBJ2-1|.|once
CASSSRDGSEQFF
TGTGCCAGCAGCTCTAGAGACGGGAGTGAGCAGTTCTTC
>16|TRBV11-1|TRBJ2-6|.|.
CASSSRGASGANVLTF
TGTGCCAGCAGCTCTCGAGGAGCCTCTGGGGCCAACGTCCTGACTTTC
>13|TRBV11-3|TRBJ2-1|.|.
CASSSTRDNEQFF
TGTGCCAGCAGCTCTACTAGGGACAATGAGCAGTTCTTC
>15|TRBV5-1|TRBJ1-1|.|.
CASSTGLLEGTEAFF
TGCGCCAGCAGCACGGGACTTTTGGAGGGGACTGAAGCTTTCTTT
>18|TRBV12-5|TRBJ2-1|TRBD2|.
CASGWKTALAGGIHEQFF
TGTGCTAGTGGTTGGAAAACTGCTCTAGCGGGAGGAATCCATGAGCAGTTCTTC
>14|TRBV9|TRBJ1-5|TRBD1|.
CASSRTGGNQPQHF
TGTGCCAGCTCCCGGACAGGGGGCAATCAGCCCCAGCATTTT
>16|TRBV27|TRBJ1-1|.|.
CASSSTLGTVNTEAFF
TGTGCCAGCAGTTCCACCCTTGGGACGGTGAACACTGAAGCTTTCTTT
>17|TRBV30|TRBJ2-7|TRBD2|.
CAWSLTIGLAGKAEQYF
TGTGCCTGGAGTCTAACAATAGGACTAGCGGGCAAGGCCGAGCAGTACTTC
>20|TRBV7-3|TRBJ2-5|TRBD2|.
CASSLVCVGLAGAREKTQYF
TGTGCCAGCAGCTTAGTTTGTGTAGGACTAGCGGGAGCGCGGGAGAAGACCCAGTACTTC
>14|TRBV7-8|TRBJ1-4|.|.
CASSLGAKWGQLFF
TGTGCCAGCAGCTTAGGGGCCAAGTGGGGGCAACTGTTTTTT
>15|TRBV28|TRBJ2-7|TRBD2|.
CASSVLGLAGIEQYF
TGTGCCAGCAGCGTTCTGGGACTAGCGGGGATCGAGCAGTACTTC
>14|TRBV13|TRBJ2-2|.|.
CASSYNGNTGELFF
TGTGCCAGCAGCTATAATGGGAACACCGGGGAGCTGTTTTTT
>17|TRBV4-1|TRBJ1-5|.|.
CASSQDLTRGADQPQHF
TGCGCCAGCAGCCAAGACTTAACTAGAGGGGCGGATCAGCCCCAGCATTTT
>10|TRBV29-1|TRBJ2-3|.|.
CSVDYDTQYF
TGCAGCGTTGATTATGATACGCAGTATTTT
>13|TRBV27|TRBJ2-7|TRBD2|.
CASRPGLAGEQYF
TGTGCCAGCAGACCGGGACTAGCGGGCGAGCAGTACTTC